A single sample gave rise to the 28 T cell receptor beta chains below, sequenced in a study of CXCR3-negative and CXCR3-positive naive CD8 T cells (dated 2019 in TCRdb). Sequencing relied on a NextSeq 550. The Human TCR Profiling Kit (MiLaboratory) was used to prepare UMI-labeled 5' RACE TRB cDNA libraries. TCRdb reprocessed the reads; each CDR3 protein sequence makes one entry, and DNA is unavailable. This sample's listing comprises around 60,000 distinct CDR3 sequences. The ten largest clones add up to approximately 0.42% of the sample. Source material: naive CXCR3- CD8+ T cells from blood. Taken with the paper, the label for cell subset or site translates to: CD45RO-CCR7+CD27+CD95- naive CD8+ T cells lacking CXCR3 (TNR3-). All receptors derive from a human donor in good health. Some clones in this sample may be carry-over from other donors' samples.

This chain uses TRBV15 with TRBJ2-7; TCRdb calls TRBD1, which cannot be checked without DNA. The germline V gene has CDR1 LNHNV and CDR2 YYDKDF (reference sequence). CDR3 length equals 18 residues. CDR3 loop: CATSSRLLGRGTSYEQYF. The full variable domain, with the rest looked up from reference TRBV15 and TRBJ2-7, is DAMVIQNPRYQVTQFGKPVTLSCSQTLNHNVMYWYQQKSSQAPKLLFHYYDKDFNNEADTPDNFQSRRPNTSFCFLDIRSPGLGDTAMYLCATSSRLLGRGTSYEQYFGPGTRLTVT.

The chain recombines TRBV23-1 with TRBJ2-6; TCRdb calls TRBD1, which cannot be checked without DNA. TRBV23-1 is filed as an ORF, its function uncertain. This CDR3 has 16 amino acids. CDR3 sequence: CASSPYRVAGANVLTF.

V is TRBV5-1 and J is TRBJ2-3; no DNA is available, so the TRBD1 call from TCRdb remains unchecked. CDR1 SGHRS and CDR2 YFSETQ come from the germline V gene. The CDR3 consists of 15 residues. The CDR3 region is CASSLYRVGADTQYF.

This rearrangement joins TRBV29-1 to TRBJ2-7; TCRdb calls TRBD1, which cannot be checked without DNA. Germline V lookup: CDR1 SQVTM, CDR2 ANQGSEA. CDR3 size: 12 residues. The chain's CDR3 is CSVPGHSYEQYF.

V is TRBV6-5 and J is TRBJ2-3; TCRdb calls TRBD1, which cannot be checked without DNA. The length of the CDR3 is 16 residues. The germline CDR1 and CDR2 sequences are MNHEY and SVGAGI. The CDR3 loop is CASSLKTGALTDTQYF.

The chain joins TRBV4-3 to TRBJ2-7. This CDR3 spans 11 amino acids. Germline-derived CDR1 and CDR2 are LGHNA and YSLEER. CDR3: CASSQGTEQYF.

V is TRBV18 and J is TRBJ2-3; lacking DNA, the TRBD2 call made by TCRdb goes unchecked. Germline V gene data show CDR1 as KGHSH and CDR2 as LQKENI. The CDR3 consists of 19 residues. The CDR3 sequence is CASSHLAGGKPPLTDTQYF.

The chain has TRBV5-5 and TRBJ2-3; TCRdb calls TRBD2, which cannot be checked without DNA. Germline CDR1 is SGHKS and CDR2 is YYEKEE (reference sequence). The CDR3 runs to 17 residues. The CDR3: CASSLSLTSGATDTQYF.

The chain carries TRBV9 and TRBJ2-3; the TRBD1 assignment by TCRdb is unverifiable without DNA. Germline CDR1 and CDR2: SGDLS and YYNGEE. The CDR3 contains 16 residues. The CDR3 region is CASSVEGGWSSDTQYF.

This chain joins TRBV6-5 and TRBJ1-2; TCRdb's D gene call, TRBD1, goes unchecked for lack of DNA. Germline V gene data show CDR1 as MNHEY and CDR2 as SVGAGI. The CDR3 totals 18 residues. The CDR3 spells CASSYSWGRAVENYGYTF.

Here the CDR3 reads CASRFQDGTSREETQYF. The chain couples TRBV12-3 or TRBV12-4 to TRBJ2-5; the D gene TCRdb calls, TRBD2, cannot be checked with no DNA. This CDR3 has 17 amino acids.

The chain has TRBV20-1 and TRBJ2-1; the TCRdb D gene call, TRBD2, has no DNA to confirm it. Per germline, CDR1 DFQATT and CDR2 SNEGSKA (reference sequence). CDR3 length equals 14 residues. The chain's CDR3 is CSARGTGLGNEQFF.

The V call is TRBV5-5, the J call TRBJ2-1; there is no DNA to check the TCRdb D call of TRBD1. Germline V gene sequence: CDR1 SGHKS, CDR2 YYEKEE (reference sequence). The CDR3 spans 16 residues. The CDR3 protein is CASAFGTRSSYNEQFF.

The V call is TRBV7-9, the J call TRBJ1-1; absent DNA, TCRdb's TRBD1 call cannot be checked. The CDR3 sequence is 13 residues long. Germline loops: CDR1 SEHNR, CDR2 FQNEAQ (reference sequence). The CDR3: CASSLDRDREAFF.

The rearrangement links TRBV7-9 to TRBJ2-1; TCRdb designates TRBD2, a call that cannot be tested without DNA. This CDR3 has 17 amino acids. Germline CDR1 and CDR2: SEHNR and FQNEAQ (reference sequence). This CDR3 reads CASSSQVLSGKVGEQFF.

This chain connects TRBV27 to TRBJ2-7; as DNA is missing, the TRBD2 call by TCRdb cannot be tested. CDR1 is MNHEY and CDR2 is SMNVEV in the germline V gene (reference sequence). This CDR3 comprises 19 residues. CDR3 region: CASSLSVGLAGSPSYEQYF.

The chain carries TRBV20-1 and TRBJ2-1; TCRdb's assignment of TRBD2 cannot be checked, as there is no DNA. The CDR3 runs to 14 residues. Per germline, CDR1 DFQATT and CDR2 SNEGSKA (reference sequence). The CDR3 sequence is CSAASGGGFNEQFF.

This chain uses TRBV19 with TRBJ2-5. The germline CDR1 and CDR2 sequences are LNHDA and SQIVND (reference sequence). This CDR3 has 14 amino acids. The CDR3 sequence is CASRNHSDAETQYF.

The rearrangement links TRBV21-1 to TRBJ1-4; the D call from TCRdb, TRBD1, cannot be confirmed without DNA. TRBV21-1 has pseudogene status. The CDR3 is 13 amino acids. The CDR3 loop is CARKRGSCGALFF.

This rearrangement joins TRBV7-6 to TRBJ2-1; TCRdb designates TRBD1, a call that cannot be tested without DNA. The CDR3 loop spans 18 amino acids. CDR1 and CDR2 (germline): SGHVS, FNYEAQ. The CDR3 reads CASSLDFGGLGSYNEQFF.

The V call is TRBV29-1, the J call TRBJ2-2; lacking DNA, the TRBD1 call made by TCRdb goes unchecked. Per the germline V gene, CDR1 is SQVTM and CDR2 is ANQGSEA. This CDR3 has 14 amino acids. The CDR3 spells CSVETGVSTGELFF.

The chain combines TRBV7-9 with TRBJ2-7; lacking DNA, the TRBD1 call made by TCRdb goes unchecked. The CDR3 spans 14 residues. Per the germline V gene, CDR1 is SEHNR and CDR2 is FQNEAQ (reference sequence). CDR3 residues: CASSLVLSPGEQYF.

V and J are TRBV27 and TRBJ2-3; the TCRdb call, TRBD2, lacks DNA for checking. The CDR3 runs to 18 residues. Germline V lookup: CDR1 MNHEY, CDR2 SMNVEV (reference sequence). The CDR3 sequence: CASSLRHLSGGGTDTQYF.

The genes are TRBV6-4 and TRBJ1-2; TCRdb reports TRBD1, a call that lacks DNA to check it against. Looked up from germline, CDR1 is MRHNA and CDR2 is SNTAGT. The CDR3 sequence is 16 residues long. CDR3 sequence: CASSDRPEAGVGGYTF.

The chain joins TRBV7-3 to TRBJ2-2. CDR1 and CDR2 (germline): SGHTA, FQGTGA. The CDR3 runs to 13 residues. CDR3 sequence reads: CASQMTGTGELFF.

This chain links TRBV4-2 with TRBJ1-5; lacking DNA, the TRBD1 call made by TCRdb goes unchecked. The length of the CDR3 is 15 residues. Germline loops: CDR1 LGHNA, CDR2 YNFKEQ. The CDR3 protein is CASSQVPGQHQPQHF.

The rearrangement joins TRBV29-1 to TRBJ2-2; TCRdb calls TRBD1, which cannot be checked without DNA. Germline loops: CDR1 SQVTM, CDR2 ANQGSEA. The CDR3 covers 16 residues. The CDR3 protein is CSVEGTKSTGTGELFF.

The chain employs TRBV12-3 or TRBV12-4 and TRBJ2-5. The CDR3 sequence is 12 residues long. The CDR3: CASSRTEETQYF.